The next 19 T cell receptor beta chains were all read from a single sample in a study of T cell repertoires in cytomegalovirus infection. In TCRdb, the reads were re-called with MiXCR into one record per CDR3 protein. This sample has some 920,000 distinct CDR3 sequences, with approximately 32% found just once. Their antigen targets remain unknown. This material consisted of cultured CD8+ T cells from PBMCs, taken from culture after CMV antigen stimulation. These receptors originate from a human donor in good health (CMV status not recorded). Some clones in this sample may be carry-over from other donors' samples.

This clonotype has ten or more counts. The V and J genes are TRBV7-9 and TRBJ1-2; D uncertain. Trimming removed 1 base at V and 2 bases at J, with 8 bases between. The CDR3 totals 14 residues. Per germline, CDR1 SEHNR and CDR2 FQNEAQ (reference sequence). CDR3 sequence reads: CASSLGGQNYGYTF. DNA of the CDR3: TGTGCCAGCAGCTTAGGTGGTCAAAACTATGGCTACACCTTC.

The chain has TRBV2 and TRBJ1-1; D is unclear. The ends were cut back, 10 bases at V and 11 bases at J, with 14 bases in the middle. The CDR3 is made up of 10 amino acids. Germline V gives CDR1 SNHLY, CDR2 FYNNEI. CDR3 DNA: TGTGCCACCCGAGGCGGGAGGGCTTTCTTT. Its protein product is CATRGGRAFF.

This clonotype was detected many times. V and J are TRBV7-2 and TRBJ2-5; tentatively, D is TRBD1 or TRBD2 (5 bases each). The CDR3 totals 13 residues. CDR1 SGHTA and CDR2 FQGNSA come from the germline V gene. With 6 bases removed from V and 4 bases from J, the gap between germline ends came to 12 bases. The CDR3 DNA sequence: TGTGCCAGCAGTGAGGGGAGCCGAGAGACCCAGTACTTC. The encoded protein is CASSEGSRETQYF. Variable domain in full (rest from reference TRBV7-2 and TRBJ2-5): GAGVSQSPSNKVTEKGKDVELRCDPISGHTALYWYRQSLGQGLEFLIYFQGNSAPDKSGLPSDRFSAERTGGSVSTLTIQRTQQEDSAVYLCASSEGSRETQYFGPGTRLLVL.

Only a few counts were recorded for this clonotype. CDR3 loop: CASSLKMGVQQYV. The CDR3 region has the DNA TGTGCCAGCAGCTTAAAAATGGGGGTCCAGCAGTACGTC. The V call is TRBV7-3, the J call TRBJ2-7; tentatively, D is TRBD1 or TRBD2 (5 bases each). This CDR3 has 13 residues. The germline V gene encodes CDR1 SGHTA and CDR2 FQGTGA. The V and J ends lost 1 base and 8 bases respectively, with 12 bases between them.

In DNA, the CDR3 is TGTGCCAGCAGTTCCCGGGACAGGGGGCGCAGCTATGGCTACACCTTC. This sequence encodes CASSSRDRGRSYGYTF. The chain employs TRBV12-3 or TRBV12-4 and TRBJ1-2; 12 bases agree with TRBD1. V was clipped by 4 bases and J by 4 bases; unmatched bases: 7. The CDR3 has 16 amino acids.

This clonotype occurred many times. V usage is TRBV7-2 and J usage is TRBJ2-5; D may be TRBD2 (5 bases). CDR1 is SGHTA, CDR2 FQGNSA, per germline. This CDR3 contains 15 residues. V lost 4 bases, J lost 1 base, and 13 bases lay in between. The CDR3 here is CASSYPGLIQETQYF. CDR3 sequence (DNA): TGTGCCAGCAGCTACCCCGGACTGATCCAAGAGACCCAGTACTTC.

The rearrangement links TRBV10-3 to TRBJ1-1, with 9 bases fitting TRBD1. Germline V gives CDR1 ENHRY, CDR2 SYGVKD. V lost 4 bases to trimming and J lost 11 bases; unmatched junction nucleotides: 14. The CDR3 consists of 15 residues. The CDR3 DNA reads as TGTGCCATCAGTGGCTTCTGGGACAGGGAAAGGGGGGCTTTCTTT. It translates to CAISGFWDRERGAFF.

About this clonotype itself: A much bigger clone sits one base away, suggesting this may be a read error. V gene TRBV28 combines with J gene TRBJ2-5, with D possibly TRBD2 on 6 matching bases. Germline CDR1 is MDHEN and CDR2 is SYDVKM. Between the trimmed V and J ends, which lost 2 bases and 0 bases, there was a span of 16 bases. The CDR3 sequence is 17 residues long. DNA for the CDR3: TGTGCCAGCAGTTTAGGTCGGGGGACGCGGAACCAAGAGACCCAGTACTTC. Its translation: CASSLGRGTRNQETQYF.

This clonotype has a count of ten or more. The rearrangement uses TRBV12-3 or TRBV12-4 and TRBJ1-4; D remains ambiguous. This CDR3 spans 12 amino acids. V lost 2 bases, J lost 7 bases, and 5 bases lay in between. CDR3 loop: CASSLPGEKLFF. CDR3 bases: TGTGCCAGCAGTTTACCGGGTGAAAAACTGTTTTTT.

This clonotype was detected many times. V and J are TRBV7-2 and TRBJ2-3; 7 bases agree with TRBD1. V lost 3 bases, J lost 6 bases, and 6 bases stayed unmatched. CDR3 length: 14 residues. The germline CDR1 and CDR2 sequences are SGHTA and FQGNSA. CDR3 amino acids: CASSFWTGLDTQYF. CDR3 DNA: TGTGCCAGCAGCTTTTGGACAGGACTGGATACGCAGTATTTT.

The J gene is TRBJ2-7, the V gene TRBV6-5; D is unclear. CDR3 length: 16 residues. Germline V gene data show CDR1 as MNHEY and CDR2 as SVGAGI. V lost 1 base, J lost 5 bases, and 18 bases lay in between. The CDR3 region is CASSYYPVGKGDEQYF. DNA of the CDR3: TGTGCCAGCAGTTACTACCCGGTTGGGAAGGGCGACGAGCAGTACTTC.

This clonotype was seen many times. The gene calls are TRBV20-1 and TRBJ2-1; D is possibly TRBD1 (5 bases). Germline V gene sequence: CDR1 DFQATT, CDR2 SNEGSKA (reference sequence). V lost 1 base to trimming and J lost 8 bases, with 18 bases between them. This CDR3 region has 15 residues. CDR3 DNA sequence: TGCAGTGCTAGAGGGACACGCAATTTTTTGTATGAGCAGTTCTTC. Translated: CSARGTRNFLYEQFF.

CDR3 amino acids: CASSYPGTSGENTGELFF. The CDR3 coding sequence is TGTGCCAGCAGTTACCCCGGGACTAGCGGGGAGAACACCGGGGAGCTGTTTTTT. This rearrangement joins TRBV6-6 to TRBJ2-2; 13 bases agree with TRBD2. Looked up from germline, CDR1 is MNHNY and CDR2 is SVGAGI (reference sequence). J gave up 1 base and V 2 bases, and 4 bases lay outside the gene matches. The CDR3 has 18 residues.

The chain is built from TRBV12-3 or TRBV12-4 and TRBJ2-5, with 8 bases that match TRBD1. CDR3 length: 14 residues. V was pared by 4 bases and J by 7 bases, with 8 bases of the junction left unmatched. The CDR3 DNA follows: TGTGCCAGCAGTTGGACAGGGCCGCGGGGGACCCAGTACTTC. It yields the protein CASSWTGPRGTQYF.

This clonotype appeared many times. V gene TRBV7-2 combines with J gene TRBJ1-1; D remains ambiguous. The V end was cut by 3 bases, the J end by 0 bases, with 8 bases between. CDR1 is SGHTA and CDR2 is FQGNSA in the germline V gene. The CDR3 runs to 14 residues. Written as DNA, the CDR3 is TGTGCCAGCAGCTTGAAACATATGAACACTGAAGCTTTCTTT. The encoded protein is CASSLKHMNTEAFF. The entire variable domain, with the rest obtained from reference TRBV7-2 and TRBJ1-1, is as follows: GAGVSQSPSNKVTEKGKDVELRCDPISGHTALYWYRQSLGQGLEFLIYFQGNSAPDKSGLPSDRFSAERTGGSVSTLTIQRTQQEDSAVYLCASSLKHMNTEAFFGQGTRLTVV.

This clonotype was seen a few times. The chain recombines TRBV5-4 with TRBJ2-5; 7 nucleotides line up with TRBD1. Per germline, CDR1 SGHNT and CDR2 YYREEE (reference sequence). The CDR3 loop spans 13 amino acids. The trim removed 4 bases at V and 9 bases at J, leaving 9 bases unmatched. CDR3 residues: CASSPDRLKAQYF. The DNA of the CDR3 is TGTGCCAGCAGCCCGGACAGGCTCAAGGCCCAGTACTTC. Looking up the rest from reference TRBV5-4 and TRBJ2-5 gives the full variable domain: ETGVTQSPTHLIKTRGQQVTLRCSSQSGHNTVSWYQQALGQGPQFIFQYYREEENGRGNFPPRFSGLQFPNYSSELNVNALELDDSALYLCASSPDRLKAQYFGPGTRLLVL.

The sample holds a few counts of this clonotype. The chain joins TRBV6-6 to TRBJ2-5; perhaps D is TRBD1 or TRBD2 (5 bases each). Germline V gene sequence: CDR1 MNHNY, CDR2 SVGAGI (reference sequence). This CDR3 has 14 residues. V lost 8 bases, J lost 3 bases, and 16 bases lay in between. CDR3 sequence (DNA): TGTGCCAGCGCCCTTCGGGGACCTGAAGAGACCCAGTACTTC. It is translated as CASALRGPEETQYF.

This chain uses TRBV19 with TRBJ2-7; 10 nucleotides line up with TRBD1. Germline CDR1 and CDR2: LNHDA and SQIVND (reference sequence). The CDR3 covers 15 residues. V lost 5 bases to trimming and J lost 4 bases; unmatched junction nucleotides: 8. CDR3 sequence: CASSPAPGQGYEQYF. Here the CDR3 DNA reads TGTGCCAGTAGTCCCGCTCCGGGACAGGGGTACGAGCAGTACTTC.

The rearrangement joins TRBV11-3 to TRBJ2-1; D might be TRBD1 or TRBD2, each matching 5 bases. V was clipped by 2 bases and J by 6 bases, with 11 bases between them. The CDR3 covers 14 residues. Germline lookup yields CDR1 SGHNT and CDR2 YENEEA. The CDR3 region has the DNA TGTGCCAGCAGCTTACGGGACGGGATCAATGAGCAGTTCTTC. Protein: CASSLRDGINEQFF.